The sequence of this TCR beta chain was determined in a study of beta chain features in type 1 diabetes. Germline-derived CDR1 and CDR2 are SGHRS and YFSETQ. This CDR3 is 13 amino acids long. V was clipped by 4 bases and J by 9 bases; unmatched bases: 6. Using CD45RO/CCR7/CD25/CD127/CD95/CD27, CD4+ naive, central memory, regulatory and stem cell-like memory cells were sorted. What was sequenced were expressed TCRB transcripts, since all of the isolated RNA had been reverse transcribed. Naive, central memory and regulatory T cell samples averaged roughly 4 million reads. Assay: immunoSEQ multiplex PCR; the TCRdb copy retains only in-frame clones and omits some. The top ten clones hold about 0.012% of a sample with some 290,000 clones, approximately 25% of them seen once. Regarding the study as a whole: All four CD4+ subsets from Type 1 diabetes patients carried moderately but significantly shorter TCRB CDR3s. VDJ junctions from patients with type 1 diabetes contained fewer insertions and more deletions.

As concerns this clone: Its antigen is unidentified.

The sample consisted of naive CD4+ T cells from blood. The receptor was isolated from a woman younger than 45 with type 1 diabetes. The chain recombines TRBV5-1 with TRBJ2-1; TRBD1 matches at 8 bases. The CDR3 is CASSTKTGGEQFF. CDR3 DNA sequence: TGCGCCAGCAGCACAAAAACAGGGGGTGAGCAGTTCTTC.